These 23 T cell receptor beta chains share one sample of origin, sequenced in a study of Ad26.COV2.S vaccination and SARS-CoV-2 variants. Data came from immunoSEQ multiplex PCR; TCRdb stores just in-frame clones and leaves some out. The sample has some 640,000 clones, 89% seen once. Documented treatment: around 19 received Ad26.COV2.S at low or high dose, single or two shots; 5 received placebo; per-sample allocation not given. Sampling happened 63 days after the first vaccine or placebo injection. This specimen was peripheral blood, taken in a trial of Ad26.COV2.S vaccine versus placebo. Receptors were obtained from a person between 18 and 65 years old who received the Ad26.COV2.S COVID-19 vaccine or a placebo.

V gene TRBV5-4 combines with J gene TRBJ2-5; perhaps TRBD2 as D (6 bases). Germline CDR1 SGHNT, CDR2 YYREEE (reference sequence). The CDR3 consists of 16 residues. V gave up 5 bases and J gave up 3 bases, with 20 bases separating them. The CDR3 sequence is CASSYARGTGEETQYF. The CDR3, as DNA: TGTGCCAGCAGTTATGCCCGTGGGACGGGAGAAGAGACCCAGTACTTC.

The rearrangement joins TRBV25-1 to TRBJ2-2, with D tentatively TRBD1 (6 bases). The CDR3 is 16 amino acids. V lost 2 bases and J 4 bases, leaving 14 bases between the germline ends. Germline V gene sequence: CDR1 MGHDK, CDR2 SYGVNS. The CDR3: CASSERSTGSTGELFF. CDR3 coding DNA: TGTGCCAGCAGTGAAAGGTCAACAGGGAGCACCGGGGAGCTGTTTTTT. The whole variable domain, remainder taken from reference TRBV25-1 and TRBJ2-2, is EADIYQTPRYLVIGTGKKITLECSQTMGHDKMYWYQQDPGMELHLIHYSYGVNSTEKGDLSSESTVSRIRTEHFPLTLESARPSHTSQYLCASSERSTGSTGELFFGEGSRLTVL.

The genes are TRBV18 and TRBJ2-1, with D possibly TRBD2 on 7 matching bases. Germline CDR1 reads KGHSH; CDR2 reads LQKENI. CDR3 size: 16 residues. Trimming removed 3 bases at V and 8 bases at J, with 20 bases between. The DNA for the CDR3 is TGTGCCAGCTCACCCCGGCGGGGGCTATCTGCCGATGAGCAGTTCTTC. As protein: CASSPRRGLSADEQFF.

The chain employs TRBV6-5 and TRBJ1-2; a possible D gene is TRBD1 (6 bases). Per germline, CDR1 MNHEY and CDR2 SVGAGI. Trimming stripped 6 bases from V and 8 bases from J, with 19 bases between. The CDR3 is 14 amino acids. The DNA for the CDR3 is TGTGCCAGCAGCTACCGGGGGGCGCCGGGCGGCTACACCTTC. Amino acid sequence: CASSYRGAPGGYTF.

The rearrangement links TRBV6-4 to TRBJ2-1; no definite D call. Trimming stripped 6 bases from V and 15 bases from J, with 15 bases between. Germline V gene sequence: CDR1 MRHNA, CDR2 SNTAGT. This CDR3 is built from 11 residues. Here the CDR3 DNA reads TGTGCCAGCAGCCCCAAGTCCTTTTGGTTCTTC. This sequence encodes CASSPKSFWFF.

V gene TRBV7-9 combines with J gene TRBJ2-6, with unresolved D. With 1 base removed from V and 1 base from J, the gap between germline ends came to 5 bases. This CDR3 contains 15 residues. Germline V CDR1 and CDR2: SEHNR, FQNEAQ (reference sequence). CDR3 protein: CASSLGASGANVLTF. The CDR3 nucleotides are TGTGCCAGCAGCTTAGGGGCGTCTGGGGCCAACGTCCTGACTTTC.

The rearrangement uses TRBV10-1 and TRBJ1-1; D unresolved. CDR1 and CDR2 (germline): WNHNN, SYGVQD (reference sequence). V was trimmed by 4 bases and J by 6 bases, leaving 12 bases between them. This CDR3 has 13 amino acids. The chain's CDR3 is CASSGEGDPEAFF. The CDR3, as DNA: TGCGCCAGCAGTGGGGAGGGCGACCCTGAAGCTTTCTTT.

This clone has just a few counts. The V call is TRBV29-1, the J call TRBJ1-5, with D maybe TRBD1 (5 bases). V lost 6 bases, J lost 7 bases, and 16 bases lay in between. CDR3 length: 13 amino acids. Germline values: CDR1 SQVTM, CDR2 ANQGSEA. The CDR3 DNA is TGCAGCGTGACCGACAGTTTCGGGCAGCCCCAGCATTTT. This sequence encodes CSVTDSFGQPQHF.

For this clone: This sample includes further DNA sequences coding for the same CDR3. V is TRBV30 and J is TRBJ2-1, with TRBD2 identical over 10 bases. Germline V gene data show CDR1 as GTSNPN and CDR2 as SVGIG (reference sequence). The CDR3 is 14 residues long. With V trimmed by 1 base and J by 10 bases, 7 bases remained unmatched. CDR3 bases: TGTGCCTGGAGTGCCGGGACTAGCGTCGGGGAGCAGTTCTTC. It yields the protein CAWSAGTSVGEQFF.

The gene calls are TRBV11-1 and TRBJ2-7, with unresolved D. Germline V lookup: CDR1 SGHAT, CDR2 FQDESV (reference sequence). CDR3 size: 14 residues. Trimming removed 1 base from V and 2 bases from J, with 9 bases in between. CDR3 loop: CASSLVSAAYEQYF. The CDR3 nucleotides are TGTGCCAGCAGCTTAGTCTCAGCAGCCTACGAGCAGTACTTC. Using reference TRBV11-1 and TRBJ2-7 for the parts outside the CDR3, the full variable domain is EAEVAQSPRYKITEKSQAVAFWCDPISGHATLYWYRQILGQGPELLVQFQDESVVDDSQLPKDRFSAERLKGVDSTLKIQPAELGDSAMYLCASSLVSAAYEQYFGPGTRLTVT.

CDR3 coding DNA: TGTGCCAGCAGTTACAACTCAGGGGCTGGGGCCAACGTCCTGACTTTC. Protein product: CASSYNSGAGANVLTF. The V and J genes are TRBV6-5 and TRBJ2-6; weak D call: TRBD1 (6 bases). Germline V gives CDR1 MNHEY, CDR2 SVGAGI. Trimming removed 2 bases at V and 2 bases at J, with 10 bases between. CDR3 length: 16 residues.

Here the CDR3 reads CSVEAGGETQYF. In DNA form, the CDR3 reads TGCAGCGTTGAAGCGGGGGGAGAGACCCAGTACTTC. The chain is built from TRBV29-1 and TRBJ2-5, with 7 positions matching TRBD2. In germline, CDR1 is SQVTM, CDR2 ANQGSEA. V shed 1 base and J 4 bases; nucleotides not matched to a gene: 0. This CDR3 region has 12 residues.

The chain uses TRBV7-2 and TRBJ2-1; 12 bases agree with TRBD2. The J segment lost 9 bases and the V segment lost 1 base, leaving 4 bases of the junction unmatched. Germline V lookup: CDR1 SGHTA, CDR2 FQGNSA. This CDR3 is built from 15 residues. CDR3 DNA: TGTGCCAGCAGCTTAGTCCTAGCGGGGGGGACTGAGCAGTTCTTC. Translated: CASSLVLAGGTEQFF. Combining the CDR3 with reference TRBV7-2 and TRBJ2-1 gives the whole variable domain GAGVSQSPSNKVTEKGKDVELRCDPISGHTALYWYRQSLGQGLEFLIYFQGNSAPDKSGLPSDRFSAERTGGSVSTLTIQRTQQEDSAVYLCASSLVLAGGTEQFFGPGTRLTVL.

V gene TRBV5-1 combines with J gene TRBJ2-7; D is unresolved. CDR3 length: 14 residues. V lost 0 bases and J 6 bases, leaving 13 bases between the germline ends. Germline CDR1 and CDR2: SGHRS and YFSETQ. CDR3: CASSLGGFKGEQYF. The CDR3 coding sequence is TGCGCCAGCAGCTTGGGGGGTTTTAAGGGCGAGCAGTACTTC.

As regards this clone: The same CDR3 can be traced to other DNA sequences in this sample. The V gene is TRBV5-1, the J gene TRBJ1-5; D gene ambiguous. Trimming took 0 bases from V and 0 from J, leaving 4 bases between them. The germline V gene has CDR1 SGHRS and CDR2 YFSETQ. This CDR3 has 14 amino acids. CDR3 coding DNA: TGCGCCAGCAGCTTGGCCCCTAGCAATCAGCCCCAGCATTTT. This codes for CASSLAPSNQPQHF.

The CDR3 sequence is CASSPPSAGTDTQYF. DNA of the CDR3: TGCGCCAGCAGCCCGCCTAGCGCTGGCACAGATACGCAGTATTTT. The chain is built from TRBV5-1 and TRBJ2-3, with D perhaps matching TRBD2 (6 bases). V lost 4 bases, J lost 1 base, and 13 bases lay in between. The CDR3 covers 15 residues. Germline CDR1 and CDR2: SGHRS and YFSETQ. The full variable domain, rest sourced from reference TRBV5-1 and TRBJ2-3, is KAGVTQTPRYLIKTRGQQVTLSCSPISGHRSVSWYQQTPGQGLQFLFEYFSETQRNKGNFPGRFSGRQFSNSRSEMNVSTLELGDSALYLCASSPPSAGTDTQYFGPGTRLTVL.

The chain recombines TRBV6-5 with TRBJ1-4, with D maybe TRBD1 (5 bases). CDR3 length: 14 amino acids. V lost 5 bases, J lost 8 bases, and 15 bases lay in between. Looked up from germline, CDR1 is MNHEY and CDR2 is SVGAGI. The CDR3 is CASSSRGAGEKLFF. CDR3 bases: TGTGCCAGCAGTAGTCGAGGGGCAGGGGAAAAACTGTTTTTT.

This sequence joins TRBV10-3 and TRBJ2-5; 8 nucleotides align to TRBD1. Germline loops: CDR1 ENHRY, CDR2 SYGVKD. The length of the CDR3 is 13 residues. V gave up 6 bases and J gave up 3 bases; unmatched junction bases: 3. The CDR3 loop reads CAISRGLEETQYF. In DNA, the CDR3 is TGTGCCATCAGCAGGGGGCTGGAAGAGACCCAGTACTTC.

The V and J genes are TRBV4-3 and TRBJ2-2; TRBD2 is a possible D gene (6 bases). Deletions cut 4 bases from V and 3 bases from J, with 12 bases between. The CDR3 length is 15 residues. Germline loops: CDR1 LGHNA, CDR2 YSLEER. CDR3 loop: CASSLRLDYTGELFF. The CDR3 bases are TGCGCCAGCAGCCTACGACTAGACTACACCGGGGAGCTGTTTTTT.

The rearrangement uses TRBV18 and TRBJ1-6, with 12 bases matching TRBD1. CDR3 length: 16 residues. Germline V gene data show CDR1 as KGHSH and CDR2 as LQKENI. J was trimmed by 7 bases and V by 4 bases; bases with no gene match: 5. CDR3 sequence reads: CASSHGTGGQNSPLHF. The CDR3 DNA follows: TGTGCCAGCTCACATGGGACAGGGGGCCAGAATTCACCCCTCCACTTT.

This clone was detected only once. The chain is built from TRBV30 and TRBJ2-3; 13 positions agree with TRBD2. Germline V CDR1 and CDR2: GTSNPN, SVGIG (reference sequence). J was trimmed by 4 bases and V by 2 bases; bases with no gene match: 9. This CDR3 comprises 17 residues. CDR3 amino acids: CAWSSSRTSGSADTQYF. The CDR3 region has the DNA TGTGCCTGGAGTAGCTCGAGGACTAGCGGGAGTGCAGATACGCAGTATTTT.

This chain links TRBV11-2 with TRBJ2-5; 8 bases map to TRBD2. Germline values: CDR1 SGHAT, CDR2 FQNNGV. This CDR3 spans 17 amino acids. J was trimmed by 1 base and V by 0 bases; bases with no gene match: 7. In DNA, the CDR3 is TGTGCCAGCAGCTTAGATGTTAGGCTAGCGGGCCAAGAGACCCAGTACTTC. Translating it yields CASSLDVRLAGQETQYF.

V gene TRBV27 combines with J gene TRBJ2-3; D is uncertain. The V gene's germline CDR1 is MNHEY and CDR2 SMNVEV (reference sequence). V was pared by 8 bases and J by 5 bases, with 8 bases between. This CDR3 spans 11 amino acids. The CDR3 DNA reads TGTGCCAGCGGAAAGGGAGATACGCAGTATTTT. Encoded protein: CASGKGDTQYF.